Listed below are T cell receptor beta chains from one sample, sequenced in a study of T cell repertoires in cytomegalovirus infection. Via MiXCR, TCRdb re-called the reads, giving one row per CDR3 protein. The repertoire holds 200,000 to 250,000 distinct CDR3 sequences, with approximately 6.7% as singletons. What was sequenced was PBMCs. The receptors shown here come from a human donor in good health (CMV status not recorded). Some clones in this sample may be carry-over from other donors' samples. The CDR3 runs from the conserved cysteine through the conserved F or W. The D gene is left open where the match is weak. Not every row has a clone size; where given, it reads once, few, many or a size class.

>NA|TRBJ2-3|TRBV10-2|many
TGCGCCAGCAGTGAGTCGTACTCCTATACGCAGTATTTT
CASSESYSYTQYF
>NA|TRBJ2-7|TRBV2|many
TGTGCCAGCAGTTCAGAAACAGGGTACTACGAGCAGTACTTC
CASSSETGYYEQYF
>TRBD2|TRBJ2-2|TRBV7-9|many
TGTGCCACGCGGACTAGCGGGGTGTCCGGGGAGCTGTTTTTT
CATRTSGVSGELFF
>TRBD2|TRBJ2-1|TRBV5-6|many
TGTGCCAGCAAGTCAGGGCACCGGACTAGCGGAATCCACAATGAGCAGTTCTTC
CASKSGHRTSGIHNEQFF
>NA|TRBJ1-4|TRBV7-2|many
TGTGCCAGCAGCCGACCTAATGAAAAACTGTTTTTT
CASSRPNEKLFF
>NA|TRBJ2-3|TRBV7-2|many
TGTGCCAGCAGCTTAGCGCTCCGCGAGGATACGCAGTATTTT
CASSLALREDTQYF
>NA|TRBJ2-5|TRBV7-2|many
TGTGCCAGCAGCTCCGGGGCTGAAGAGACCCAGTACTTC
CASSSGAEETQYF
>NA|TRBJ2-7|TRBV20-1|many
TGCAGTGCTAGAGATTCCGGCAGGGTATCCCACGAGCAGTACTTC
CSARDSGRVSHEQYF
>NA|TRBJ1-5|TRBV7-9|many
TGTGCCAGCAGCTTCGAGACTCAGCCCCAGCATTTT
CASSFETQPQHF
>NA|TRBJ1-1|TRBV20-1|NA
TGCAGTGTTAGTCGGCAGGGACGGACTGAAGCTTTCTTT
CSVSRQGRTEAFF
>NA|TRBJ1-1|TRBV7-2|many
TGTGCCAGCAGCTTTAGGCCCATGAACACTGAAGCTTTCTTT
CASSFRPMNTEAFF